The source of this T cell receptor beta chain is a study of blood T cell repertoires in COVID-19. Per the study methods: Estimates of nucleated cell counts were drawn from the amplification of reference gene primers. The repertoire was sequenced with immunoSEQ multiplex PCR; TCRdb's copy has only in-frame clones and lacks some. That table gives V, J and clone size, and the DNA gave D and trimming. The data contain 95,000 to 150,000 clones, roughly 92% of them singletons. The sequenced sample was peripheral blood. The sequence came from a man aged 50 or older with COVID-19, enrolled during active disease.

The CDR3 sequence is CATSRAQGAGETQYF. In DNA form, the CDR3 reads TGTGCCACCAGCCGCGCACAGGGGGCCGGGGAGACCCAGTACTTC. The V and J genes are TRBV15 and TRBJ2-5; 9 positions match TRBD1. CDR3 length: 15 amino acids. Trimming at V came to 5 bases and at J to 5 bases, leaving 9 bases not matched to a gene. CDR1 is LNHNV, CDR2 YYDKDF, per germline (reference sequence). The full variable domain, with the rest looked up from reference TRBV15 and TRBJ2-5, is DAMVIQNPRYQVTQFGKPVTLSCSQTLNHNVMYWYQQKSSQAPKLLFHYYDKDFNNEADTPDNFQSRRPNTSFCFLDIRSPGLGDTAMYLCATSRAQGAGETQYFGPGTRLLVL.